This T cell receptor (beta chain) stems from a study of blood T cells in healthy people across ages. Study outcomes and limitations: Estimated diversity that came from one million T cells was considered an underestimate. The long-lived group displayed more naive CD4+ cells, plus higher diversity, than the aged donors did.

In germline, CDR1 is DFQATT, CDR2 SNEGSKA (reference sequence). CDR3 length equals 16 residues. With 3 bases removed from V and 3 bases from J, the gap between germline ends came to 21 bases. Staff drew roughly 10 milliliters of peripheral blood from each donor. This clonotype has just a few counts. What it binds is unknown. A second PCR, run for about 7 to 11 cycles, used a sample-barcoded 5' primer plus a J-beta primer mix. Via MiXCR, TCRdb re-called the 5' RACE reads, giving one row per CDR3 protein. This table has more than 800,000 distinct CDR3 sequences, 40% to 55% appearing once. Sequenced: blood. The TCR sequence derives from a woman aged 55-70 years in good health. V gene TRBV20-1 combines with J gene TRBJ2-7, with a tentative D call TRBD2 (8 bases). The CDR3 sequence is CSASSRGAGGVYEQYF. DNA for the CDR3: TGCAGTGCTAGCTCCAGGGGGGCGGGAGGAGTCTACGAGCAGTACTTC.